This record concerns one T cell receptor beta chain sequence. Its antigen is still unknown. These data are taken from a study of T cell responses to AZD1222 COVID-19 vaccine. Overall study results and limits: No repertoire was sampled before or during the peak T cell response, only after it. Spike regions recognized by vaccine-associated CD4 TCRs spanned the protein, led by 160-218 and 743-854. White British ancestry dominated among donors, who included more females, and clonal diversity was possibly underestimated. Two doses of AZD1222 preceded a rise in Spike-specific TCR breadth and depth.

The method was immunoSEQ multiplex PCR; TCRdb's version includes in-frame clones alone and lacks a portion of them. The table has some 190,000 clones, about 89% seen once. There are 15 residues in the CDR3. The V gene's germline CDR1 is SGDLS and CDR2 YYNGEE. V was shortened by 2 bases and J by 5 bases, with 16 bases between the two germline ends. The source of this sequence is an adult who received the AZD1222 COVID-19 vaccine. This chain connects TRBV9 to TRBJ1-1, with D uncertain. Sample: peripheral blood, taken 28 days after the second AZD1222 dose. CDR3: CASSVLGLGGTEAFF. DNA for the CDR3: TGTGCCAGCAGCGTCCTTGGGTTAGGCGGGACTGAAGCTTTCTTT.